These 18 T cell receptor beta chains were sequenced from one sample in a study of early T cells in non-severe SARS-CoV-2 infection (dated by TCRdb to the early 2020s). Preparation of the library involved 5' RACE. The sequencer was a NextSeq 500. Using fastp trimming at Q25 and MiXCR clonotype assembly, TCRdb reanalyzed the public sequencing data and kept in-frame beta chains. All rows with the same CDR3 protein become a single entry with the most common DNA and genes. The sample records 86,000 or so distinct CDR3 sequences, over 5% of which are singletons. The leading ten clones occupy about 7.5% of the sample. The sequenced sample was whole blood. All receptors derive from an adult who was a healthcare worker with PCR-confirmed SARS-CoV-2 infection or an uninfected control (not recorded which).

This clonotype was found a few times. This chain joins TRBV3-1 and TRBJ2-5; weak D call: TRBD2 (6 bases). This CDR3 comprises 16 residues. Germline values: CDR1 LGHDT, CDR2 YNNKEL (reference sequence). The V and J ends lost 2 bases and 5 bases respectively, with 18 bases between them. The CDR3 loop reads CASSQPPFAGRETQYF. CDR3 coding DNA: TGTGCCAGCAGCCAACCCCCTTTTGCGGGGCGGGAGACCCAGTACTTC.

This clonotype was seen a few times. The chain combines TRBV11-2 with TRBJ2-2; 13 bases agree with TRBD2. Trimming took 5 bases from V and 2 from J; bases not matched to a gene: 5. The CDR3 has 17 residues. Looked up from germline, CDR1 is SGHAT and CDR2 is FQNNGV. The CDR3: CASSRTSGGVNTGELFF. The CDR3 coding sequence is TGTGCCAGCAGCCGGACTAGCGGGGGCGTTAACACCGGGGAGCTGTTTTTT.

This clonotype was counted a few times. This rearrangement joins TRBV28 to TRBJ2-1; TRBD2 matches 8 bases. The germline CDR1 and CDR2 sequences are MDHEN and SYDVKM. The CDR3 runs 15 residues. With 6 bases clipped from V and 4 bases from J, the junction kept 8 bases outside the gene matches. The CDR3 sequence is CASRLAGGKYNEQFF. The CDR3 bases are TGTGCCAGCAGGCTTGCGGGGGGAAAATACAATGAGCAGTTCTTC.

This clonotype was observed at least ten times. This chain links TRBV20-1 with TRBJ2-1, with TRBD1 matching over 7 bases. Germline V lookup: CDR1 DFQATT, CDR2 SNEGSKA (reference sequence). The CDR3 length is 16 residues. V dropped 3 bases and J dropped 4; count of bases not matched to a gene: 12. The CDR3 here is CSASTQGVGIYNEQFF. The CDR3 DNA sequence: TGCAGTGCTAGTACCCAGGGGGTAGGGATTTACAATGAGCAGTTCTTC.

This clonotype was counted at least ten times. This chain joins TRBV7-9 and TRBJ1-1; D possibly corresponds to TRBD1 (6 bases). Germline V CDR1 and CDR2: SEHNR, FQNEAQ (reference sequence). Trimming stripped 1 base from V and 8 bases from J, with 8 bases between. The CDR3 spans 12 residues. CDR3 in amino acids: CASSLGQEEAFF. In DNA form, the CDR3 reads TGTGCCAGCAGCTTAGGACAGGAGGAAGCTTTCTTT.

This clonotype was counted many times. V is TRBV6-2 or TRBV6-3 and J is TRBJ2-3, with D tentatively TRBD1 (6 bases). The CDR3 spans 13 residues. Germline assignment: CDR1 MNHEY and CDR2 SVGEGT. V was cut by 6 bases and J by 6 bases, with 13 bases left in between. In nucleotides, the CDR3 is TGTGCCAGCAGAACAACAGGGAGCGATACGCAGTATTTT. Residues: CASRTTGSDTQYF.

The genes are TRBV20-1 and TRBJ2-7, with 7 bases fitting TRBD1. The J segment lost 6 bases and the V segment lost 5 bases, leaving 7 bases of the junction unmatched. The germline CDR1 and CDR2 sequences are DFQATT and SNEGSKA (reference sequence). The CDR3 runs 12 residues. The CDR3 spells CSAGTGAVEQYF. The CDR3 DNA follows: TGCAGTGCTGGTACAGGGGCGGTCGAGCAGTACTTC.

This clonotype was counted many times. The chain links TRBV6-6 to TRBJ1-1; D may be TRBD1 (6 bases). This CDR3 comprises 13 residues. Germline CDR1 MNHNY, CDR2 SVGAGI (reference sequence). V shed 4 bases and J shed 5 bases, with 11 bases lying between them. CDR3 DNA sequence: TGTGCCAGCAGTTCAACAGGGTGGACTGAAGCTTTCTTT. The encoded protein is CASSSTGWTEAFF.

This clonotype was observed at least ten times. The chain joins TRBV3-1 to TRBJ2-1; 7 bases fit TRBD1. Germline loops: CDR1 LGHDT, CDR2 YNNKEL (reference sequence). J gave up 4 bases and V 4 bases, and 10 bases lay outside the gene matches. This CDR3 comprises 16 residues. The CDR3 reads CASSRGGRLEYNEQFF. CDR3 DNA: TGTGCCAGCAGCCGAGGGGGCAGACTGGAGTACAATGAGCAGTTCTTC.

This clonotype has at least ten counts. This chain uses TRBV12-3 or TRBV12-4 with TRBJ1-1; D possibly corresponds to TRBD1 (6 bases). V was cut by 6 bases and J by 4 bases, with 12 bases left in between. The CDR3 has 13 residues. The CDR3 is CASRGGRGTEAFF. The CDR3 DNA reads TGTGCCAGCAGGGGGGGCAGGGGCACTGAAGCTTTCTTT.

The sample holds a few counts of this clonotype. CDR3 DNA: TGCAGCGTCCGGGACAGCGGCCACTATGGCTACACCTTC. Its translation: CSVRDSGHYGYTF. V usage is TRBV29-1 and J usage is TRBJ1-2, with 7 bases that match TRBD1. CDR3 size: 13 residues. With V trimmed by 6 bases and J by 3 bases, 7 bases remained unmatched. Germline V CDR1 and CDR2: SQVTM, ANQGSEA.

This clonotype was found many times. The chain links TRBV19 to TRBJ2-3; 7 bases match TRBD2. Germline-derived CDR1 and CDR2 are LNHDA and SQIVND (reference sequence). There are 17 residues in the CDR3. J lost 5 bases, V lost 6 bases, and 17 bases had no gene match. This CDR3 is CASRRDAGAGGQDTQYF. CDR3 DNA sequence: TGTGCCAGTAGAAGGGACGCGGGAGCGGGCGGGCAAGATACGCAGTATTTT.

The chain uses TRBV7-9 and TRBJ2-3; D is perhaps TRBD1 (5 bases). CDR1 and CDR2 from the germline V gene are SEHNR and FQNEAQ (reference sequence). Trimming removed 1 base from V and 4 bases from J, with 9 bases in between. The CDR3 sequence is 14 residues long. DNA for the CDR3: TGTGCCAGCAGCTTAGTTAGCAGGGCAGATACGCAGTATTTT. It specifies CASSLVSRADTQYF.

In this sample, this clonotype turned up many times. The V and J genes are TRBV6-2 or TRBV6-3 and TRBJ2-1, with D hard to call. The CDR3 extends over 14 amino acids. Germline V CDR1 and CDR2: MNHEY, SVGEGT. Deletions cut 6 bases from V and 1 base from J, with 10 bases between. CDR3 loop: CASRKDNSYNEQFF. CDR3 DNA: TGTGCCAGCAGGAAAGACAATTCCTACAATGAGCAGTTCTTC.

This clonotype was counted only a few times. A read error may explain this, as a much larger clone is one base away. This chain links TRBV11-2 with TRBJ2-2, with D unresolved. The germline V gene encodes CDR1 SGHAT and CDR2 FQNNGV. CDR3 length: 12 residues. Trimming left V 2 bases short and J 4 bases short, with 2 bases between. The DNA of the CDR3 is TGTGCCAGCAGCTTAACCACCGGGGAGCTGTTTTTT. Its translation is CASSLTTGELFF. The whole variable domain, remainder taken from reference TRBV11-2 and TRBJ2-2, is EAGVAQSPRYKIIEKRQSVAFWCNPISGHATLYWYQQILGQGPKLLIQFQNNGVVDDSQLPKDRFSAERLKGVDSTLKIQPAKLEDSAVYLCASSLTTGELFFGEGSRLTVL.

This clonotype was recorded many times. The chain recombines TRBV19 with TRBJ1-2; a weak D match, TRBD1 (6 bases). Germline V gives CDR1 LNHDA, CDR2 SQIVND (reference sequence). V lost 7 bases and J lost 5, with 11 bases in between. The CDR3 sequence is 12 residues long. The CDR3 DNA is TGTGCCAGTACCGGGACACTTTATGGCTACACCTTC. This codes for CASTGTLYGYTF.

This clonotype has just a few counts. The CDR3 sequence: CSVPHRPATTDTQYF. CDR3 bases: TGCAGCGTTCCCCATCGCCCAGCTACCACAGATACGCAGTATTTT. This chain uses TRBV29-1 with TRBJ2-3; D not certain. The CDR3 is 15 residues long. From germline, CDR1 is SQVTM and CDR2 ANQGSEA. V lost 5 bases and J 2 bases, leaving 17 bases between the germline ends.

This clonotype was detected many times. In DNA, the CDR3 is TGTGCCAGCAGCTCGACAGGGGCGGTTCAAGAGACCCAGTACTTC. Its protein is CASSSTGAVQETQYF. The chain couples TRBV7-6 to TRBJ2-5, with 8 bases identical to TRBD1. CDR3 length: 15 amino acids. Germline assignment: CDR1 SGHVS and CDR2 FNYEAQ. V shed 4 bases, J shed 2 bases, and the junction held 6 bases outside the gene matches.